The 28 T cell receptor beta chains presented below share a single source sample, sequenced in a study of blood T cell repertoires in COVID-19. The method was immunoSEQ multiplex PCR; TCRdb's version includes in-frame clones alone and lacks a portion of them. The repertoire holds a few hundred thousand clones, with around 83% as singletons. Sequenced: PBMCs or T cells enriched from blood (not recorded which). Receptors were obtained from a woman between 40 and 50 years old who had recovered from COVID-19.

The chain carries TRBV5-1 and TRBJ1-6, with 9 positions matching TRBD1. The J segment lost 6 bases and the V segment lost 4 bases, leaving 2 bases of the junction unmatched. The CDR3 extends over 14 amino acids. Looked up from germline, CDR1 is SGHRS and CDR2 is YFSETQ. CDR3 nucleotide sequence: TGCGCCAGCAGCAAGGACAGGGGTAATTCACCCCTCCACTTT. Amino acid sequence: CASSKDRGNSPLHF.

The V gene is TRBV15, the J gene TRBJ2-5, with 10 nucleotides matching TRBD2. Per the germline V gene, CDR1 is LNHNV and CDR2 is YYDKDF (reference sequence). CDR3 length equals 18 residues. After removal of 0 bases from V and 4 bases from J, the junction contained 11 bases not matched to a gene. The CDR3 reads CATSRDRASGRATETQYF. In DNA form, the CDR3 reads TGTGCCACCAGCAGAGATCGGGCTAGCGGGAGAGCGACAGAGACCCAGTACTTC.

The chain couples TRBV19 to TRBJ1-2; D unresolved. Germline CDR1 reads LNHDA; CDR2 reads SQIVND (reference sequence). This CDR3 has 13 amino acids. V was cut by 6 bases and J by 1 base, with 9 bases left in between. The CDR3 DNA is TGTGCCAGTAGCGAACAGAGTAACTATGGCTACACCTTC. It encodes CASSEQSNYGYTF.

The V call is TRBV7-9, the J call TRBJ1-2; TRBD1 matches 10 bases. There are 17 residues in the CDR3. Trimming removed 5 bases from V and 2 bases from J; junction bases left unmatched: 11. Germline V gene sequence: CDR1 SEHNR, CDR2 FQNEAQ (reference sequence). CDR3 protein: CASSVNRPGQGNYGYTF. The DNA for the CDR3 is TGTGCCAGCAGCGTTAACCGACCGGGACAGGGGAACTATGGCTACACCTTC.

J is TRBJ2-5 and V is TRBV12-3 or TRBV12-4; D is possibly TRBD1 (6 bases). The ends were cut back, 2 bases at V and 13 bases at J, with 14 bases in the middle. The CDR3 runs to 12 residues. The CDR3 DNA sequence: TGTGCCAGCAGTTTACTGACAGGCAGTCCGTACTTC. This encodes CASSLLTGSPYF.

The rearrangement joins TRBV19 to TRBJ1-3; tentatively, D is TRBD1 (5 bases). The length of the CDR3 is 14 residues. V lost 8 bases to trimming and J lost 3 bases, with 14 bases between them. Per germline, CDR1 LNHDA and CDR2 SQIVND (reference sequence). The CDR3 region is CASSPGNVGNTIYF. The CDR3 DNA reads TGTGCCAGTTCGCCAGGGAACGTTGGAAACACCATATATTTT.

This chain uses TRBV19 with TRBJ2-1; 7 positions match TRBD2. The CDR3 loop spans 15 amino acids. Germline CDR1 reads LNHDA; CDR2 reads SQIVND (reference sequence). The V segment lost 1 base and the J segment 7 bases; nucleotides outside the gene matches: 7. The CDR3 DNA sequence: TGTGCCAGTAGTATAGGGTGGGAGGGCCTTAATGAGCAGTTCTTC. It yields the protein CASSIGWEGLNEQFF. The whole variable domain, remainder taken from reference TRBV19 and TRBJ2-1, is DGGITQSPKYLFRKEGQNVTLSCEQNLNHDAMYWYRQDPGQGLRLIYYSQIVNDFQKGDIAEGYSVSREKKESFPLTVTSAQKNPTAFYLCASSIGWEGLNEQFFGPGTRLTVL.

The CDR3, as DNA: TGTGCCACCATGACAAGCGGGAGTGGGGTCTACAATGAGCAGTTCTTC. It translates to CATMTSGSGVYNEQFF. The chain carries TRBV24-1 and TRBJ2-1, with 8 bases lining up with TRBD2. This CDR3 has 16 residues. Germline V CDR1 and CDR2: KGHDR, SFDVKD. With 8 bases clipped from V and 3 bases from J, the junction kept 11 bases outside the gene matches.

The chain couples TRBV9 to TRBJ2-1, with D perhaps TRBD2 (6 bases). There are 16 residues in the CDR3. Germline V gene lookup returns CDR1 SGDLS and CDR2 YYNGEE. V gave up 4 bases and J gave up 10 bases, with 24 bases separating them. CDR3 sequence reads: CASSPGASALAWEQFF. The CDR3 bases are TGTGCCAGCAGCCCAGGAGCTAGCGCTCTTGCTTGGGAGCAGTTCTTC. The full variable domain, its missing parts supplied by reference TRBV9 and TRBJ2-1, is DSGVTQTPKHLITATGQRVTLRCSPRSGDLSVYWYQQSLDQGLQFLIQYYNGEERAKGNILERFSAQQFPDLHSELNLSSLELGDSALYFCASSPGASALAWEQFFGPGTRLTVL.

The CDR3 region has the DNA TGTGCCAGCAGTCGTGGACTAGCGGGAGGGCCAGGCGAGCAGTACGTC. Its protein product is CASSRGLAGGPGEQYV. The rearrangement links TRBV7-9 to TRBJ2-7, with 15 nucleotides matching TRBD2. The length of the CDR3 is 16 residues. V trimming: 6 bases; J trimming: 6 bases; junction bases outside the gene matches: 9. Germline V gene sequence: CDR1 SEHNR, CDR2 FQNEAQ (reference sequence).

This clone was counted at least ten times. In DNA, the CDR3 is TGTGCCAGCAGTTTTGACAGGGGCTCTGAAGCTTTCTTT. This encodes CASSFDRGSEAFF. This chain joins TRBV12-3 or TRBV12-4 and TRBJ1-1; TRBD1 matches 8 bases. J was trimmed by 6 bases and V by 3 bases; bases with no gene match: 3. The CDR3 sequence is 13 residues long.

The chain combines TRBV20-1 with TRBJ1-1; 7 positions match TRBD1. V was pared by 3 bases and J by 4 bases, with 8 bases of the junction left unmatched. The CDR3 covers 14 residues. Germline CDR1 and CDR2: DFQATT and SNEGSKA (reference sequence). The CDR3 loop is CSASGFSGGTEAFF. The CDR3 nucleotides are TGCAGTGCTAGTGGGTTTTCAGGGGGCACTGAAGCTTTCTTT.

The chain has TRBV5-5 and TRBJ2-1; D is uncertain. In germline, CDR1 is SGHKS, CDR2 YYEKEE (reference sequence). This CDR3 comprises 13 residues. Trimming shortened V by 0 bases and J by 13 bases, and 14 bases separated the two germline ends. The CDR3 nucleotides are TGTGCCAGCAGCTTGGAGCTCCTCACGGTACAGTTCTTC. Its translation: CASSLELLTVQFF.

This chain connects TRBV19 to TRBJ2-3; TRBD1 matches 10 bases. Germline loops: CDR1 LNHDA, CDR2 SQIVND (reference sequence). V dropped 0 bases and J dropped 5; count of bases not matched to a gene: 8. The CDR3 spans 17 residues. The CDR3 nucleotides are TGTGCCAGTAGTATAGATCTATTTGGACAGGGGGTAGATACGCAGTATTTT. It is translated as CASSIDLFGQGVDTQYF.

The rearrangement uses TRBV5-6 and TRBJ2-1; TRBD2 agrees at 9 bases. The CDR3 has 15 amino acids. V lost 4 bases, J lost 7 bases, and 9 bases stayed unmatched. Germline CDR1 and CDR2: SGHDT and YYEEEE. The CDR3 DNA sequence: TGTGCCAGCAGCGAGGGCGGGAGGGCAAGGAATGAGCAGTTCTTC. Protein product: CASSEGGRARNEQFF.

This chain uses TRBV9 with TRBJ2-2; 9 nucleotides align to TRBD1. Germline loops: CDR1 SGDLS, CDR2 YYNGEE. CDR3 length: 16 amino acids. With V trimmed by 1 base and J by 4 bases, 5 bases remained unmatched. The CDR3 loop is CASSVTTGGPTGELFF. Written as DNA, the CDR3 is TGTGCCAGCAGCGTAACCACAGGGGGCCCCACCGGGGAGCTGTTTTTT.

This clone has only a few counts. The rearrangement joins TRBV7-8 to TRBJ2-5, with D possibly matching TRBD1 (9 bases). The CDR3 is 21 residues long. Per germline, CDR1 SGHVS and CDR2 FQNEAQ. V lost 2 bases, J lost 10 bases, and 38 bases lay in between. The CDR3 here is CASSLLSFGQGKIRTSRGQYF. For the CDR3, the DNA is TGTGCCAGCAGCTTATTGTCTTTTGGACAGGGGAAGATTCGGACTAGCAGGGGCCAGTACTTC.

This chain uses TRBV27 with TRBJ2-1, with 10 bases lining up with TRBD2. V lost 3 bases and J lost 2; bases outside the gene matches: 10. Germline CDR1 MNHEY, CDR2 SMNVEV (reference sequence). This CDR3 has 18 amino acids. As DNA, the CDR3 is TGTGCCAGCAGTTTGGTCTCCCTAGCGGGAGCGGCCTACAATGAGCAGTTCTTC. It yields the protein CASSLVSLAGAAYNEQFF.

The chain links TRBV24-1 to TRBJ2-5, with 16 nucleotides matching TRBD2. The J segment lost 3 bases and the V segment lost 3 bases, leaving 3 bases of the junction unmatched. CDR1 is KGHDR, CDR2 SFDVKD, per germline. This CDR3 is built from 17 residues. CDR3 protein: CATSDPGLAGGKETQYF. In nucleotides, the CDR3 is TGTGCCACCAGTGATCCGGGACTAGCGGGAGGGAAAGAGACCCAGTACTTC.

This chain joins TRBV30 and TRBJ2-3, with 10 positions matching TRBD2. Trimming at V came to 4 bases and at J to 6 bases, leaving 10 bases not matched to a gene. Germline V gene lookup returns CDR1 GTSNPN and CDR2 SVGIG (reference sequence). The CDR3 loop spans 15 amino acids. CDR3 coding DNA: TGTGCCTGGACCGCAAATAGCGGGGGGCTGGATACGCAGTATTTT. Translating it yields CAWTANSGGLDTQYF.

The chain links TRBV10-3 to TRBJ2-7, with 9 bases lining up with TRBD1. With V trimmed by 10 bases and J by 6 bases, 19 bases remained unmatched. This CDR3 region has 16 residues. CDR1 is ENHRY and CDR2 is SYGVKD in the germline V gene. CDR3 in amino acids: CATALPPGQGPGEQYF. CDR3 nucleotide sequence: TGTGCCACCGCCTTGCCTCCGGGACAGGGCCCGGGCGAGCAGTACTTC.

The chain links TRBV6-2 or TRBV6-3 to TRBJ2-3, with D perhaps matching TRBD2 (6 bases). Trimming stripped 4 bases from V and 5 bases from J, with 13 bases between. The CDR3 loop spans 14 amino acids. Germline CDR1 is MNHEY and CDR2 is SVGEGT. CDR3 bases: TGTGCCAGCAGTTCCCCGGGGGTCCGAGATACGCAGTATTTT. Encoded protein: CASSSPGVRDTQYF.

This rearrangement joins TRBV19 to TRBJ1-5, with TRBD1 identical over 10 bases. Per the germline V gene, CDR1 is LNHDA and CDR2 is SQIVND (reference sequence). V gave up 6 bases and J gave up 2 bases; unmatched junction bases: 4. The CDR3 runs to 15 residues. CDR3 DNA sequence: TGTGCCAGTAGAGCCGGACAGGGGGGCAATCAGCCCCAGCATTTT. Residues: CASRAGQGGNQPQHF.

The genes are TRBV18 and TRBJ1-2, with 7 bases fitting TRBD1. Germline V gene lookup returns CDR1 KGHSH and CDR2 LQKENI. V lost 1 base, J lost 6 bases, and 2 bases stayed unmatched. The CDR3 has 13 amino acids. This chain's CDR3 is CASSPQGTDGYTF. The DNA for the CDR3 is TGTGCCAGCTCACCACAGGGGACAGATGGCTACACCTTC.

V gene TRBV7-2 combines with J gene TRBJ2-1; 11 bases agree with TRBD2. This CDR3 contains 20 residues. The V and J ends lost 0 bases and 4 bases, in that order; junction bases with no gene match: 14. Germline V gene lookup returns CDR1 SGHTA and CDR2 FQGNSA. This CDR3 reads CASSLALVTTRLAGYNEQFF. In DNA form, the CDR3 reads TGTGCCAGCAGCTTAGCTTTGGTTACCACTCGACTAGCGGGATACAATGAGCAGTTCTTC.

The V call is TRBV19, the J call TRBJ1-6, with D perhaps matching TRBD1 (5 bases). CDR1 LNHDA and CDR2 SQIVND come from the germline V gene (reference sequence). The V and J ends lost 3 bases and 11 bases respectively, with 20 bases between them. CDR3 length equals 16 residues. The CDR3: CASSMRQGGYTPPLHF. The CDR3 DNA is TGTGCCAGTAGTATGCGTCAGGGAGGATATACCCCACCCCTCCACTTT.

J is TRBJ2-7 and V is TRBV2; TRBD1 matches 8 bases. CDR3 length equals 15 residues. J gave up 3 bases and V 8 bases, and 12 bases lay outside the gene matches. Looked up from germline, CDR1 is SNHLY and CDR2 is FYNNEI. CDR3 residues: CASRPQGTGNYEQYF. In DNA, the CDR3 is TGTGCCAGCCGCCCACAAGGGACAGGAAACTACGAGCAGTACTTC.

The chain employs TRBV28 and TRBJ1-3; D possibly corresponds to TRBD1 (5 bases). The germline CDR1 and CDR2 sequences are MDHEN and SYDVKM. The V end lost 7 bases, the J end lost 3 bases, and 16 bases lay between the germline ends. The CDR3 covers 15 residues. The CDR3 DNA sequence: TGTGCCAGCACCTCAGGGTGGGCAATTGGAAACACCATATATTTT. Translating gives CASTSGWAIGNTIYF.